The rows below give T cell receptor beta chains drawn from one sample of a study of cytomegalovirus exposure and HLA in healthy donors. The method was immunoSEQ multiplex PCR; TCRdb's version includes in-frame clones alone and lacks a portion of them. The table shows some 130,000 clones, with around 76% occurring only once. Source material: PBMCs. The receptors stem from a male donor in good health and CMV-seronegative. Each CDR3 is given with its conserved first and last residue. D genes are given only for firm matches. The size entry is marked missing in some rows and otherwise reads once, few, many or a size class.

d_call,j_call,clone_size,v_call,cdr3_nt,cdr3_aa
TRBD2,TRBJ2-3,.,TRBV28,TGTGCCAGCAGTCTTAGCGGGGCCCCGCAGTATTTT,CASSLSGAPQYF
.,TRBJ2-7,.,TRBV30,TGTGCCTGGATGGAGGGGTTTGGTTACGAGCAGTACTTC,CAWMEGFGYEQYF
.,TRBJ1-1,few,TRBV5-1,TGCGCCAGCAGGGCCCTGAACACTGAAGCTTTCTTT,CASRALNTEAFF
.,TRBJ2-2,.,TRBV9,TGTGCCAGCAGCGTAGCGGCAGGGACCGGGGAGCTGTTTTTT,CASSVAAGTGELFF
TRBD1,TRBJ2-7,.,TRBV7-9,TGTGCCAGCAGCCTCCCGGGACAGGGTTACGAGCAGTACTTC,CASSLPGQGYEQYF
.,TRBJ1-1,.,TRBV19,TGTGCCAGTAGGAAAACAGGGAACACTGAAGCTTTCTTT,CASRKTGNTEAFF
TRBD1,TRBJ2-5,few,TRBV5-1,TGCGCCAGCAGCTTGATGGGGACAGTACAAGAGACCCAGTACTTC,CASSLMGTVQETQYF
TRBD2,TRBJ2-3,.,TRBV11-1,TGTGCCAGCAGCTTGACTAGCGGGGGGGCTTTAGATACGCAGTATTTT,CASSLTSGGALDTQYF
.,TRBJ1-1,once,TRBV29-1,TGCAGCGCCGACAGGACGGAGGACCCAATGAACACTGAAGCTTTCTTT,CSADRTEDPMNTEAFF
.,TRBJ1-4,.,TRBV2,TGTGCCAGCAGTGAAAGGCCCACGGGATTGGAAAAACTGTTTTTT,CASSERPTGLEKLFF
.,TRBJ2-2,.,TRBV7-2,TGTGCCAGCAGCTCCAGTCTGACTTTGAACACCGGGGAGCTGTTTTTT,CASSSSLTLNTGELFF
.,TRBJ1-1,.,TRBV5-5,TGTGCCAGCAGCCAAGAGGGGAACACTGAAGCTTTCTTT,CASSQEGNTEAFF
TRBD1,TRBJ2-7,few,TRBV4-1,TGCGCCAGCAGCCACGAGTGGACAGGGGGGTCCTACGAGCAGTACTTC,CASSHEWTGGSYEQYF
.,TRBJ2-3,.,TRBV27,TGTGCCAGCAGTTCCCACACAGATACGCAGTATTTT,CASSSHTDTQYF
.,TRBJ1-4,.,TRBV10-3,TGTGCCACTCGCCACCGGGACACAGAGTATGAAAAACTGTTTTTT,CATRHRDTEYEKLFF
.,TRBJ2-5,.,TRBV2,TGTGCCAGCAGTGAAACCGGAGCGGAACAAGAGACCCAGTACTTC,CASSETGAEQETQYF
TRBD2,TRBJ2-2,.,TRBV2,TGTGCCAGCAGCCCCCGGGGGGGAAGGGGGGAGCTGTTTTTT,CASSPRGGRGELFF
TRBD1,TRBJ2-3,.,TRBV30,TGTGCCTGGAGTTGGGACAGGGGGCAAGCAGATACGCAGTATTTT,CAWSWDRGQADTQYF
.,TRBJ1-1,.,TRBV7-3,TGTGCCAGCAGCCCCGATGTCGGGACTCCCGGGGAAGCTTTCTTT,CASSPDVGTPGEAFF
TRBD1,TRBJ2-7,.,TRBV27,TGTGCCAGCAGTCTGTTCCGGGACAGGGGGAGCGAGCAGTACTTC,CASSLFRDRGSEQYF
TRBD1,TRBJ1-5,.,TRBV28,TGTGCCAGCAGTCCCTTAGGGGGCATCGATCAGCCCCAGCATTTT,CASSPLGGIDQPQHF
TRBD2,TRBJ2-1,.,TRBV4-2,TGTGCCAGCAGCCAAGGGTCCGCGGGAGGGATGAATGAGCAGTTCTTC,CASSQGSAGGMNEQFF
TRBD2,TRBJ2-1,.,TRBV5-1,TGCGCCAGCAGCTTGGGGGTAGCGGGAGTGAGGATTGAGCAGTTCTTC,CASSLGVAGVRIEQFF
.,TRBJ2-5,.,TRBV9,TGTGCCAGCAGCCCATTCGGGGTAGCGATCCAAGAGACCCAGTACTTC,CASSPFGVAIQETQYF
.,TRBJ1-5,few,TRBV10-3,TGTGCCATCAGTGAGGACAGAACTCAGCCCCAGCATTTT,CAISEDRTQPQHF
TRBD1,TRBJ1-2,.,TRBV29-1,TGCAGCGTTGAATGCTCCCAGGGGGCATGCTACACCTTC,CSVECSQGACYTF
TRBD2,TRBJ2-1,.,TRBV27,TGTGCCAGCACCCTAGCGGGAGGGCCCGATGAGCAGTTCTTC,CASTLAGGPDEQFF
.,TRBJ1-6,.,TRBV13,TGTGCCAGCAGCTTCCAAAGAGCTACTTCCAATTCACCCCTCCACTTT,CASSFQRATSNSPLHF
.,TRBJ1-1,.,TRBV19,TGTGCCAGCACGTTCGGGGGGGGGATGAACACTGAAGCTTTCTTT,CASTFGGGMNTEAFF
TRBD1,TRBJ1-1,.,TRBV2,TGTGCCACCGAACAGGGGGCGGACACTGAAGCTTTCTTT,CATEQGADTEAFF
.,TRBJ1-2,.,TRBV6-6,TGTGCCAGCAGTTACTCAAGGGGAGGGCTATATGGCTACACCTTC,CASSYSRGGLYGYTF